The TCR beta chain described here comes from a study of CXCR3-negative and CXCR3-positive naive CD8 T cells. Study-level results: Memory cells differed in TRBV-TRBJ usage, but naive CXCR3-negative and CXCR3-positive cells had similar usage. Naive subsets did not differ in surface CD5, and the authors estimated TCR strength using properties of the TRB CDR3.

TRB cDNA libraries were made by UMI-labeled 5' RACE. TCRdb re-called the 5' RACE reads and shows each CDR3 protein once, DNA omitted. This table lists 43,000 or so distinct CDR3 sequences. Investigators sorted each CD8+ T cell subset in triplicate, taking roughly 330,000 cells each time. Naive CD8+ T cells displayed a CD45RO-CCR7+CD27+CD95- phenotype. Germline assignment: CDR1 KGHDR and CDR2 SFDVKD. The CDR3 sequence is 15 residues long. A word on this clonotype: Its antigen is not known.

Input material: naive CXCR3- CD8+ T cells from blood. The subset denotes: CD45RO-CCR7+CD27+CD95- naive CD8+ T cells lacking CXCR3 (TNR3-). The TCR sequence derives from a human donor in good health. Some clones in this sample may be carry-over from other donors' samples. The rearrangement joins TRBV24-1 to TRBJ1-5; TCRdb picks TRBD1, but there is no DNA to check that call. The CDR3 reads CATMRRGYSNQPQHF.